The 17 T cell receptor beta chains given below trace back to one sample, sequenced in a study of T-cell memory formation after mild COVID-19. MiXCR was run by TCRdb on the 5' RACE reads, yielding one entry per CDR3 protein. The sample consists of hundreds of thousands of distinct CDR3 sequences, roughly an eighth of them appearing once. Sequencing input: PBMCs or a T cell subset sorted from them (not recorded which). Receptor source: a man aged 18 to 30 who had mild COVID-19 (a few samples of this study predate the infection). Cell type and time point are not known.

This chain connects TRBV7-2 to TRBJ1-2; tentative D call: TRBD1 (6 bases). The CDR3 extends over 13 amino acids. V lost 4 bases, J lost 8 bases, and 14 bases lay in between. Germline assignment: CDR1 SGHTA and CDR2 FQGNSA. The CDR3 loop reads CASSSYRVSGYTF. The CDR3 coding sequence is TGTGCCAGCAGCTCGTACAGGGTGTCCGGCTACACCTTC.

This clonotype came up a few times. This rearrangement joins TRBV20-1 to TRBJ2-4; TRBD2 aligns across 9 bases. The CDR3 loop spans 15 amino acids. V was clipped by 6 bases and J by 1 base; unmatched bases: 7. CDR1 DFQATT and CDR2 SNEGSKA come from the germline V gene (reference sequence). Here the CDR3 reads CSAPGTSSAKNIQYF. CDR3 sequence (DNA): TGCAGTGCGCCCGGGACTAGCTCCGCCAAAAACATTCAGTACTTC.

This clonotype was counted between two and nine times. The chain links TRBV7-9 to TRBJ2-7, with D uncertain. Germline lookup yields CDR1 SEHNR and CDR2 FQNEAQ (reference sequence). V was clipped by 1 base and J by 4 bases, with 11 bases between them. The CDR3 sequence is 14 residues long. The CDR3 reads CASSLGDRVYEQYV. The CDR3 DNA reads TGTGCCAGCAGCTTAGGAGACCGAGTATACGAGCAGTACGTC.

This clonotype came up many times. The chain links TRBV5-6 to TRBJ1-5, with TRBD1 identical over 10 bases. Trimming at V came to 4 bases and at J to 5 bases, leaving 3 bases not matched to a gene. The germline V gene has CDR1 SGHDT and CDR2 YYEEEE. This CDR3 has 14 amino acids. The DNA for the CDR3 is TGTGCCAGCAGCCCCGGGACAGGGGATCAGCCCCAGCATTTT. This gives the protein CASSPGTGDQPQHF.

The chain carries TRBV7-2 and TRBJ2-3; D perhaps matches TRBD2 (5 bases). Germline assignment: CDR1 SGHTA and CDR2 FQGNSA. V was pared by 8 bases and J by 0 bases, with 15 bases between. This CDR3 is 15 amino acids long. The CDR3 sequence: CASPIPGKSTDTQYF. The CDR3 DNA is TGTGCCAGCCCCATCCCGGGGAAGAGCACAGATACGCAGTATTTT.

This clonotype was detected many times. The chain combines TRBV5-1 with TRBJ2-3; perhaps TRBD2 as D (7 bases). Trimming took 0 bases from V and 12 from J, leaving 14 bases between them. Germline CDR1 SGHRS, CDR2 YFSETQ. The CDR3 runs to 13 residues. The CDR3 loop is CASSLVGGPPQYF. In DNA, the CDR3 is TGCGCCAGCAGCTTGGTCGGGGGGCCCCCCCAGTATTTT.

The V and J genes are TRBV29-1 and TRBJ1-2; D may be TRBD1 (6 bases). The V end lost 4 bases, the J end lost 3 bases, and 12 bases lay between the germline ends. Germline-derived CDR1 and CDR2 are SQVTM and ANQGSEA. CDR3 length equals 13 residues. DNA of the CDR3: TGCAGCGTTGTAGGTGACAGGTACTATGGCTACACCTTC. Its protein is CSVVGDRYYGYTF. Looking up the rest from reference TRBV29-1 and TRBJ1-2 gives the full variable domain: SAVISQKPSRDICQRGTSLTIQCQVDSQVTMMFWYRQQPGQSLTLIATANQGSEATYESGFVIDKFPISRPNLTFSTLTVSNMSPEDSSIYLCSVVGDRYYGYTFGSGTRLTVV.

This clonotype occurred a few times. This chain connects TRBV7-9 to TRBJ2-7; 7 bases align to TRBD1. Germline CDR1 SEHNR, CDR2 FQNEAQ (reference sequence). V shed 5 bases and J 4 bases; nucleotides not matched to a gene: 8. CDR3 length equals 14 residues. In nucleotides, the CDR3 is TGTGCCAGCAGCCCAGAGACAGGGTGGTACGAGCAGTACTTC. It codes for CASSPETGWYEQYF.

This clonotype has at least ten counts. V is TRBV13 and J is TRBJ2-5; no clear D gene. V lost 5 bases and J lost 2, with 12 bases in between. Germline V CDR1 and CDR2: PRHDT, FYEKMQ (reference sequence). The length of the CDR3 is 14 residues. CDR3: CASSLSRNQETQYF. CDR3 bases: TGTGCCAGCAGCCTATCAAGGAATCAAGAGACCCAGTACTTC. Full variable domain (outside the CDR3, taken from reference TRBV13 and TRBJ2-5): AAGVIQSPRHLIKEKRETATLKCYPIPRHDTVYWYQQGPGQDPQFLISFYEKMQSDKGSIPDRFSAQQFSDYHSELNMSSLELGDSALYFCASSLSRNQETQYFGPGTRLLVL.

This clonotype has just a few counts. The chain employs TRBV11-2 and TRBJ2-5; no reliable D call. This CDR3 has 15 residues. V was trimmed by 0 bases and J by 5 bases, leaving 13 bases between them. Germline V gene data show CDR1 as SGHAT and CDR2 as FQNNGV. The CDR3 region is CASSLEVLPEETQYF. The CDR3 region has the DNA TGTGCCAGCAGCTTAGAAGTCCTCCCGGAGGAGACCCAGTACTTC.

In its sample, this clonotype was seen many times. The V call is TRBV18, the J call TRBJ2-7; no firm D call. V lost 2 bases and J 1 base, leaving 6 bases between the germline ends. The CDR3 contains 13 residues. Germline V CDR1 and CDR2: KGHSH, LQKENI. CDR3 nucleotides: TGTGCCAGCTCACCATCGCAATCCTACGAGCAGTACGTC. It specifies CASSPSQSYEQYV.

This clonotype was seen more than once but under ten times. V usage is TRBV7-3 and J usage is TRBJ2-3; no clear D gene. V was pared by 6 bases and J by 6 bases, with 13 bases between. The CDR3 spans 13 residues. From germline, CDR1 is SGHTA and CDR2 FQGTGA. This CDR3 reads CASSAALGDTQYF. The CDR3 DNA is TGTGCCAGCAGTGCCGCCCTGGGGGATACGCAGTATTTT.

Ten or more counts support this clonotype. This could be a read error, since a much larger clone is one nucleotide away. V and J are TRBV12-3 or TRBV12-4 and TRBJ1-1; D gene uncertain. V gave up 7 bases and J gave up 4 bases, with 4 bases separating them. The CDR3 runs 10 residues. CDR3: CASTGTEAFF. CDR3 nucleotide sequence: TGTGCCAGCACGGGCACTGAAGCTTTCTTT.

In its sample, this clonotype was seen once. The chain links TRBV18 to TRBJ2-2, with D tentatively TRBD2 (5 bases). This CDR3 is built from 18 residues. V was clipped by 2 bases and J by 5 bases, with 21 bases between them. The germline V gene encodes CDR1 KGHSH and CDR2 LQKENI. CDR3 sequence (DNA): TGTGCCAGCTCACCAGTCATGGGGAGTATCGAGAGTACCGGGGAGCTGTTTTTT. Its protein product is CASSPVMGSIESTGELFF.

The chain carries TRBV6-2 or TRBV6-3 and TRBJ2-1; weak D call: TRBD2 (5 bases). Germline CDR1 and CDR2: MNHEY and SVGEGT. Trimming shortened V by 6 bases and J by 9 bases, and 12 bases separated the two germline ends. CDR3 length: 12 residues. The CDR3 DNA reads as TGTGCCAGCAGCCTCCGGAGGAGTGAGCAGTTCTTC. Translated: CASSLRRSEQFF.

A few counts support this clonotype. The genes are TRBV20-1 and TRBJ1-2; D unclear. CDR1 is DFQATT and CDR2 is SNEGSKA in the germline V gene (reference sequence). The CDR3 runs 12 residues. V was cut by 8 bases and J by 0 bases, with 10 bases left in between. In DNA form, the CDR3 reads TGCAGTATCCTCGGCCCTAACTATGGCTACACCTTC. Amino acid sequence: CSILGPNYGYTF.

This clonotype was recorded many times. This chain connects TRBV20-1 to TRBJ2-5, with no clear D. The CDR3 totals 13 residues. CDR1 and CDR2 from the germline V gene are DFQATT and SNEGSKA (reference sequence). V dropped 0 bases and J dropped 1 base, with 6 bases sitting between them. CDR3 region: CSARDDGQETQYF. The CDR3 DNA reads as TGCAGTGCTAGAGATGATGGCCAAGAGACCCAGTACTTC.